A single sample is the source of the 5 T cell receptor beta chains below, sequenced in a study of T cells in women clearing cervical HPV infection. Assay: immunoSEQ multiplex PCR; the TCRdb copy retains only in-frame clones and omits some. This sample contains around 17,000 clones. Material for sequencing was blood buffy coat. The origin of the receptors is a woman aged 18 to 69 with a cervical HPV16 infection that either progressed to CIN3+ or cleared (not recorded which).

With regard to this clone: The read comes to an end 3 residues before the CDR3 does, leaving the germline J gene to fill in the end. The chain links TRBV11-2 to TRBJ2-7; 8 bases match TRBD2. The V segment lost 1 base and the J segment 6 bases; nucleotides outside the gene matches: 2. The V gene's germline CDR1 is SGHAT and CDR2 FQNNGV. The length of the CDR3 is 13 residues. Incomplete CDR3 DNA: TGTGCCAGCAGCTTAGGGACTAGCACCGAG. Amino acids: CASSLGTSTE. The entire CDR3 protein is CASSLGTSTEQYF.

Regarding this clone: Coverage ceases 3 residues before the CDR3 finishes, and the germline J gene fills in the end. V and J are TRBV28 and TRBJ2-5, with TRBD2 matching over 10 bases. Germline V gene sequence: CDR1 MDHEN, CDR2 SYDVKM. V was clipped by 5 bases and J by 2 bases; unmatched bases: 14. CDR3 length: 18 amino acids. The CDR3 is CASSPGWTSGSIQETQYF. CDR3 DNA, as far as it was read: TGTGCCAGCAGTCCAGGGTGGACTAGCGGATCCATTCAAGAGACC.

On this clone: Compared with germline, one end of the junction differs, possibly owing to a read error. The observed sequence ends 3 residues before the CDR3 terminus, with the missing tail filled in from the germline J gene. This chain uses TRBV23-1 with TRBJ2-2; weak D call: TRBD2 (6 bases). TRBV23-1 is annotated as an ORF whose role is uncertain. The CDR3 spans 16 residues. The CDR3 region is CASSQSSGAGTGGLFF. The CDR3 bases that were read are TGCGCCAGCAGTCAATCCTCCGGGGCTGGCACCGGGGGG.

Concerning this clone: The CDR3 end falls 3 residues outside the read, so it is completed with the germline J gene. The V gene is TRBV7-6, the J gene TRBJ1-4; 8 bases are a match to TRBD1. The CDR3 is 14 residues long. V lost 5 bases and J lost 5; bases outside the gene matches: 4. Germline CDR1 and CDR2: SGHVS and FNYEAQ. The sequenced CDR3 bases are TGTGCCAGCAGCCGCCGGACAGGGAATGAAAAA. Amino acids: CASSRRTGNEK. The entire CDR3 sequence reads CASSRRTGNEKLFF.

With regard to this clone: Read data end 3 residues before the CDR3 end; the end is taken from the germline J gene. V gene TRBV12-3 or TRBV12-4 combines with J gene TRBJ2-5, with D maybe TRBD2 (6 bases). V lost 5 bases, J lost 1 base, and 17 bases lay in between. There are 16 residues in the CDR3. CDR3 loop: CASSNAATGLQETQYF. Incomplete CDR3 DNA: TGTGCCAGCAGTAATGCGGCTACGGGACTCCAAGAGACC.